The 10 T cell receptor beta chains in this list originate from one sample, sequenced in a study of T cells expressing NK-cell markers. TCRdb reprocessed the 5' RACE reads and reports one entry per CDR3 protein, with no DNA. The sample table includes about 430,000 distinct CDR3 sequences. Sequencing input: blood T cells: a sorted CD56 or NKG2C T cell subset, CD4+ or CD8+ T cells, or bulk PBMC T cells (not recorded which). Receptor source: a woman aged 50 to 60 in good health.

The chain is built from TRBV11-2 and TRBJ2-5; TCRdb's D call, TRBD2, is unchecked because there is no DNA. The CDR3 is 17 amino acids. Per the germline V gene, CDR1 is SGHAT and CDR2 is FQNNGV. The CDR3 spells CASSLTSTLAGQETQYF.

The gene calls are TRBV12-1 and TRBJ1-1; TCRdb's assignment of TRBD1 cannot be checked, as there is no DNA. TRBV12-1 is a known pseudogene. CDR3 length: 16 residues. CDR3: CASSLSTGESNTEAFF.

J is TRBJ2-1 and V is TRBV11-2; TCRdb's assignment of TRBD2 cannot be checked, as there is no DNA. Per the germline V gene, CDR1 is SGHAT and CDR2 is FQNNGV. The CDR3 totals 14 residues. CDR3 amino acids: CASSLGGLPNEQFF.

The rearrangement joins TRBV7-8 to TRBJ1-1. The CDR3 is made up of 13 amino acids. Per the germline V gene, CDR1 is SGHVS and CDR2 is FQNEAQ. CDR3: CASSLVERSRTFF.

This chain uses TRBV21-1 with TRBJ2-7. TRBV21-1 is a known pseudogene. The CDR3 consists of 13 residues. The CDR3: CASSKTSSYEQYF.

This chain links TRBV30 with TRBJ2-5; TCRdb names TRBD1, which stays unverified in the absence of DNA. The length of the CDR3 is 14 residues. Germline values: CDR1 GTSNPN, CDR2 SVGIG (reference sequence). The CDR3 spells CAWTSGTDQETQYF.

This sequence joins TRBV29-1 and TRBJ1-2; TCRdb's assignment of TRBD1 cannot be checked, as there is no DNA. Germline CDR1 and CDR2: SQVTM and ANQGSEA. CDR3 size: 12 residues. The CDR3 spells CSAAQGLGGYTF.

The CDR3 is CASSQDRDRGTEAFF. The V gene is TRBV14, the J gene TRBJ1-1; TCRdb returns TRBD1, unconfirmable since there is no DNA. CDR3 length: 15 residues. Germline CDR1 reads SGHDN; CDR2 reads FVKESK. Variable domain in full (rest from reference TRBV14 and TRBJ1-1): EAGVTQFPSHSVIEKGQTVTLRCDPISGHDNLYWYRRVMGKEIKFLLHFVKESKQDESGMPNNRFLAERTGGTYSTLKVQPAELEDSGVYFCASSQDRDRGTEAFFGQGTRLTVV.

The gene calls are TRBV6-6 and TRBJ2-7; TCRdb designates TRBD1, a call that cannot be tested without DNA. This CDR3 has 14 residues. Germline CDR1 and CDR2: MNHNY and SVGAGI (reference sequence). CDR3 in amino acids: CASKTGTGNYEQYF.

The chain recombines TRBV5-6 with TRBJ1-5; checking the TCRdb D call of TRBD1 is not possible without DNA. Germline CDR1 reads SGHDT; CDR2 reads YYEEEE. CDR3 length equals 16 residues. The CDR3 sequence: CASQTYAQGGYQPQHF.